The 5 T cell receptor beta chains below were found in one sample sequenced in a study of blood T cell repertoires in COVID-19 (dated by TCRdb to the early 2020s). The protocol used for the library was the immunoSEQ multiplex PCR assay. TCRdb carries this immuneACCESS record with in-frame sequences only. Its versions omit some clonotypes, under half of them owing to an unresolved V gene in the studies checked, with the rest unexplained. The sample table lists 150,000 to 200,000 clones, around 87% of them with a count of one. Roughly 0.56% of the sample goes to the ten largest clones. The specimen was peripheral blood. These receptors all come from a man between 50 and 59 years old with acute or convalescent COVID-19.

The chain recombines TRBV5-1 with TRBJ1-5, with D perhaps TRBD1 (5 bases). Trimming stripped 0 bases from V and 1 base from J, with 8 bases between. This CDR3 has 15 residues. Germline lookup yields CDR1 SGHRS and CDR2 YFSETQ. The CDR3 loop reads CASSLVGGSNQPQHF. The CDR3 DNA reads as TGCGCCAGCAGCTTGGTGGGGGGAAGCAATCAGCCCCAGCATTTT.

This rearrangement joins TRBV27 to TRBJ1-1, with D unresolved. Germline V gene lookup returns CDR1 MNHEY and CDR2 SMNVEV (reference sequence). Trimming took 2 bases from V and 2 from J, leaving 18 bases between them. The CDR3 is made up of 17 amino acids. Here the CDR3 DNA reads TGTGCCAGCAGTTTAATCCCTCTACGGACGGGAAACACTGAAGCTTTCTTT. This codes for CASSLIPLRTGNTEAFF.

This clone has more than one count but fewer than ten. V gene TRBV27 combines with J gene TRBJ1-6; D is uncertain. The V gene lost 2 bases and the J gene lost 7 bases, with 6 bases spanning the gap. Germline CDR1 is MNHEY and CDR2 is SMNVEV (reference sequence). The CDR3 loop spans 13 amino acids. The CDR3 reads CASSLRENSPLHF. The CDR3 DNA follows: TGTGCCAGCAGTTTAAGAGAAAATTCACCCCTCCACTTT.

A single count supports this clone. The chain joins TRBV7-2 to TRBJ2-1, with D possibly being TRBD2 (6 bases). The germline V gene has CDR1 SGHTA and CDR2 FQGNSA. Between the trimmed V and J ends, which lost 3 bases and 6 bases, there was a span of 12 bases. The CDR3 covers 14 residues. CDR3 amino acids: CASSFRRGFNEQFF. CDR3 in DNA: TGTGCCAGCAGCTTCCGGCGGGGTTTCAATGAGCAGTTCTTC.

The V call is TRBV3-1 (or the pseudogene TRBV3-2), the J call TRBJ2-7; D is possibly TRBD1 (6 bases). Germline values: CDR1 LGHDT, CDR2 YNNKEL (reference sequence). Trimming took off 3 bases at V and 2 bases at J, with 14 bases between the two ends. The CDR3 spans 15 residues. This CDR3 is CASSQGATATYEQYF. The CDR3 DNA is TGTGCCAGCAGCCAGGGGGCCACAGCTACCTACGAGCAGTACTTC.